The rows below give T cell receptor beta chains drawn from one sample of a study of OX40 agonist ivuxolimab in advanced cancers. Measured with immunoSEQ multiplex PCR; TCRdb has only the in-frame clones, and not every one. Counted here are roughly 90,000 clones, under 95% occurring once; the ten biggest clones make up under 0.35%. The starting material was CD4+ or CD8+ T cells sorted from blood, obtained in a trial of the OX40 agonist ivuxolimab. These TCRs come from an adult with an advanced solid tumor such as melanoma, head and neck, liver or kidney cancer. Both conserved end residues are part of each CDR3. The D gene is left open where the match is weak. The size of a clone is reported for some rows only, either as once, few or many, or as a class for expanded clones.

J | size | D | length | V | DNA | CDR3
TRBJ2-3 | - | - | 15 | TRBV6-4 | TGTGCCAGCAGTGAAGTGGGCGGAAGCACAGATACGCAGTATTTT | CASSEVGGSTDTQYF
TRBJ2-1 | - | - | 14 | TRBV19 | TGTGCCAGTAACGCTAGAAGCTCCTACAATGAGCAGTTCTTC | CASNARSSYNEQFF
TRBJ2-5 | few | TRBD2 | 16 | TRBV5-1 | TGCGCCAGCACTCCTCTAGCGGGAGTTTTAATAGAGACCCAGTACTTC | CASTPLAGVLIETQYF
TRBJ2-7 | - | TRBD1 | 18 | TRBV15 | TGTGCCACCAGCAGCGTTCGGGACAGGGGGCGTGGAACCTACGAGCAGTACTTC | CATSSVRDRGRGTYEQYF
TRBJ2-3 | - | TRBD2 | 14 | TRBV15 | TGTGCCATCGACTTACTAGCGGGGACAGATACGCAGTATTTT | CAIDLLAGTDTQYF
TRBJ1-1 | - | - | 14 | TRBV7-9 | TGTGCCAGCAGCCTCCGGGCGAGGAACACTGAAGCTTTCTTT | CASSLRARNTEAFF
TRBJ2-1 | - | - | 16 | TRBV9 | TGTGCCAGCAGCGTAGATCGGAGGGCCGCTGTTAATGAGCAGTTCTTC | CASSVDRRAAVNEQFF
TRBJ2-5 | - | - | 15 | TRBV6-5 | TGTGCCAGCAGCTGGGGACGTGGCGCGTCGGAGACCCAGTACTTC | CASSWGRGASETQYF
TRBJ2-5 | - | - | 13 | TRBV6-5 | TGTGCCAGCAGCCGGGACTCCCCGGGCACCCAGTACTTC | CASSRDSPGTQYF
TRBJ1-1 | once | - | 14 | TRBV28 | TGTGCCAGCAGCTTTGGACAGTTGAGGACTGAAGCTTTCTTT | CASSFGQLRTEAFF
TRBJ2-2 | - | - | 16 | TRBV4-2 | TGTGCCAGCAGCCAAGATCTGGGCAGTAGTACCGGGGAGCTGTTTTTT | CASSQDLGSSTGELFF
TRBJ2-7 | - | - | 13 | TRBV7-8 | TGTGCCAGCAGCCCAAACTGGGGGTACGAGCAGTACTTC | CASSPNWGYEQYF
TRBJ2-7 | - | - | 14 | TRBV28 | TGTGCCAGCAGTTTTGACAGGCTAGGGGGGGAGCAGTACTTC | CASSFDRLGGEQYF
TRBJ1-2 | - | TRBD1 | 17 | TRBV6-1 | TGTGCCAGCAGTGGCAGACAGGGGAGTGGGTTCGGCTATGGCTACACCTTC | CASSGRQGSGFGYGYTF
TRBJ1-4 | - | - | 14 | TRBV7-9 | TGTGCCAGCAGCTTACCTCCAACTAATGAAAAACTGTTTTTT | CASSLPPTNEKLFF
TRBJ2-7 | once | - | 16 | TRBV7-3 | TGTGCCAGCAGCCCCCGTCATGGCGGGGTTCCCTACGAGCAGTACTTC | CASSPRHGGVPYEQYF
TRBJ2-1 | - | - | 15 | TRBV7-2 | TGTGCCAGCAGCACCCGACAGGTTTCCTACAATGAGCAGTTCTTC | CASSTRQVSYNEQFF
TRBJ2-1 | - | TRBD2 | 15 | TRBV6-5 | TGTGCCAGCAGACAACAGGGACTAGCGGGGGGAGAGCAGTTCTTC | CASRQQGLAGGEQFF
TRBJ1-1 | - | TRBD1 | 15 | TRBV7-8 | TGTGCCAGCAGCTTACCCAGGGGGCGCAACACTGAAGCTTTCTTT | CASSLPRGRNTEAFF
TRBJ2-7 | - | - | 12 | TRBV7-9 | TGTGCCAGCAGCTTGGGGGGAGACAGGAGGGACTTC | CASSLGGDRRDF
TRBJ1-5 | - | - | 17 | TRBV28 | TGTGCCAGCAGTTTTTCAGGGGCAACCCGCCTCAATCAGCCCCAGCATTTT | CASSFSGATRLNQPQHF
TRBJ2-3 | - | - | 13 | TRBV27 | TGTGCCAGCAAAGGACAGGGAGGGGATACGCAGTATTTT | CASKGQGGDTQYF
TRBJ2-7 | few | - | 16 | TRBV7-2 | TGTGCCAGCAGCTTATGGGGCGGCCCCAGCTCCTACGAGCAGTACTTC | CASSLWGGPSSYEQYF
TRBJ1-5 | - | - | 15 | TRBV6-5 | TGTGCCAGCAGTTCGAACAGGGACGGGTGGCAGCCCCAGCATTTT | CASSSNRDGWQPQHF
TRBJ2-5 | - | TRBD2 | 14 | TRBV7-2 | TGTGCCAGCAGCTTAACTAGCGGGAGAGAGACCCAGTACTTC | CASSLTSGRETQYF
TRBJ1-2 | - | - | 15 | TRBV5-6 | TGTGCCAGCAGCTTGGGGGTGACAGAGAACTATGGCTACACCTTC | CASSLGVTENYGYTF
TRBJ2-4 | - | - | 17 | TRBV18 | TGTGCCAGCTCAGCGGGACAGCCTAACTTAGCCAAAAACATTCAGTACTTC | CASSAGQPNLAKNIQYF
TRBJ2-7 | - | - | 15 | TRBV4-3 | TGCGCCAGCAGCCAGACTGCCGGAGGAAGTTACGAGCAGTACTTC | CASSQTAGGSYEQYF
TRBJ2-7 | - | - | 15 | TRBV10-3 | TGTGCCATCAGTGACCCCGGAGCGGTCTCCTACGAGCAGTACTTC | CAISDPGAVSYEQYF
TRBJ2-1 | - | TRBD2 | 17 | TRBV5-1 | TGCGCCAGCAGCTTGGGACTTAGCGGGAGCACCTACAATGAGCAGTTCTTC | CASSLGLSGSTYNEQFF
TRBJ2-3 | - | - | 13 | TRBV19 | TGTGCCAGTAGTATAGATCAGGGGAATACGCAGTATTTT | CASSIDQGNTQYF
TRBJ2-5 | - | TRBD2 | 15 | TRBV7-9 | TGTGCCAGCGAGGGAGGGAGGGGATTCCAAGAGACCCAGTACTTC | CASEGGRGFQETQYF
TRBJ2-2 | - | - | 14 | TRBV10-3 | TGTGCCATCAGTTCAGACAACTCAGCCGGGGAGCTGTTTTTT | CAISSDNSAGELFF